The text below deals with one T cell receptor (beta chain). The sample comes from a study of blood T cell repertoires in COVID-19. Looking at the study overall: Samples representing acute and convalescent COVID-19 were sourced from the United States, Italy and Spain. Sources were T cells, B-cell-depleted T cells, or PBMCs; the material itself was cDNA or gDNA.

In the original analysis: Amplification of reference gene primers was used by the study to estimate nucleated cell counts. The table came from immunoSEQ multiplex PCR; TCRdb's copy has only in-frame clones and leaves some out. V, J and clone size reflect that table, while D and trimming were determined from the DNA. The sample lists about 49,000 clones, 82% occurring once. V lost 0 bases and J lost 2; bases outside the gene matches: 4. CDR1 is GTSNPN, CDR2 SVGIG, per germline (reference sequence). The CDR3 totals 15 residues. The source is an older woman with acute or convalescent COVID-19. This rearrangement joins TRBV30 to TRBJ1-5; TRBD1 aligns across 7 bases. The source material was peripheral blood. The CDR3 reads CAWSVGGSGNQPQHF. CDR3 coding DNA: TGTGCCTGGAGTGTAGGGGGCTCAGGCAATCAGCCCCAGCATTTT.